A selection of T cell receptor beta chains follows, all from one sample in a study of cytotoxic CD8 clonotypes in ibrutinib-treated CLL. Profiling relied on immunoSEQ multiplex PCR, and the TCRdb table lists in-frame clones only, not all of them. The profile shows over 200,000 clones, 79% of them singletons. The source was PBMCs, collected after 12 months of ibrutinib treatment. The source is a human donor with chronic lymphocytic leukemia. The CDR3 runs from the conserved cysteine through the conserved F or W. The D gene is left open where the match is weak. Not every row has a clone size; where given, it reads once, few, many or a size class.

size: few
V: TRBV7-2
J: TRBJ1-5
D: TRBD1
DNA: TGTGCCAGCAGCTTACAGGGGGCGGTCAATCAGCCCCAGCATTTT
CDR3: CASSLQGAVNQPQHF

size: .
V: TRBV9
J: TRBJ2-1
D: TRBD2
DNA: TGTGCCAGCAGCAGGACTAGCGGGGAATACAATGAGCAGTTCTTC
CDR3: CASSRTSGEYNEQFF

size: .
V: TRBV27
J: TRBJ2-7
D: TRBD1
DNA: TGTGCCAGCAGTCGCTCCGGGACAGGGGGCTCCTTTAGCGAGCAGTACTTC
CDR3: CASSRSGTGGSFSEQYF

size: .
V: TRBV15
J: TRBJ2-2
D: TRBD2
DNA: TGTGCCACCAGCACTAGCGGGAGGGCCGTCGCCGGGGAGCTGTTTTTT
CDR3: CATSTSGRAVAGELFF

size: .
V: TRBV7-2
J: TRBJ2-3
D: TRBD2
DNA: TGTGCCAGCAGCCTCCGGACTAGCGGGAGCGATACGCAGTATTTT
CDR3: CASSLRTSGSDTQYF

size: .
V: TRBV18
J: TRBJ2-3
D: .
DNA: TGTGCCAGCTCACCACCGGGACTCGGCACCGGAGCAGATACGCAGTATTTT
CDR3: CASSPPGLGTGADTQYF

size: .
V: TRBV7-9
J: TRBJ1-4
D: .
DNA: TGTGCCCACCTCGAGGGGGAAGGAGAAAAACTGTTTTTT
CDR3: CAHLEGEGEKLFF

size: .
V: TRBV9
J: TRBJ2-1
D: TRBD2
DNA: TGTGCCAGCAGCGTGGGAGGCGGGACTAGCGGACTGAATGAGCAGTTCTTC
CDR3: CASSVGGGTSGLNEQFF

size: .
V: TRBV7-9
J: TRBJ1-2
D: TRBD1
DNA: TGTGCCAGCAGCTTTCTTTTGGAGACAGGGAGGGTAGATGGCTACACCTTC
CDR3: CASSFLLETGRVDGYTF

size: .
V: TRBV6-5
J: TRBJ2-1
D: TRBD2
DNA: TGTGCCAGCAGTGGTAGCGGGGAGTACAATGAGCAGTTCTTC
CDR3: CASSGSGEYNEQFF

size: .
V: TRBV28
J: TRBJ1-1
D: TRBD1
DNA: TGTGCCAGCGGCAACCCCGACAGGGCGAACACTGAAGCTTTCTTT
CDR3: CASGNPDRANTEAFF

size: .
V: TRBV19
J: TRBJ1-5
D: TRBD1
DNA: TGTGCCAGTAGTATACGACAGGGCCAGGAGCAGCCCCAGCATTTT
CDR3: CASSIRQGQEQPQHF